The present T cell receptor beta chain was sequenced within a study of cytomegalovirus exposure and HLA in healthy donors. Regarding this clone: Its antigen is unidentified.

Broader study findings: It emerged from a later analysis that several of the most significant clusters appeared to be linked to common viral pathogens.

Trimming removed 0 bases at V and 5 bases at J, with 11 bases between. The germline gives CDR1 SGHRS, CDR2 YFSETQ. The CDR3 length is 14 residues. Researchers ran the PCR with 60 Vbeta and 13 Jbeta primers. The table came from immunoSEQ multiplex PCR; TCRdb's copy has only in-frame clones and leaves some out. Altogether around 200,000 clones are present, around 84% being singletons, with the ten largest covering approximately 1.2%. Specimen: PBMCs. The clonotype was recovered from a girl aged 2 to 10 in good health and CMV-seropositive. The rearrangement links TRBV5-1 to TRBJ2-5; D ambiguous. The CDR3 coding sequence is TGCGCCAGCAGCTTGGTGTCTAGATGGGAGACCCAGTACTTC. Its translation: CASSLVSRWETQYF. Supplemented by reference TRBV5-1 and TRBJ2-5, the full variable domain reads KAGVTQTPRYLIKTRGQQVTLSCSPISGHRSVSWYQQTPGQGLQFLFEYFSETQRNKGNFPGRFSGRQFSNSRSEMNVSTLELGDSALYLCASSLVSRWETQYFGPGTRLLVL.